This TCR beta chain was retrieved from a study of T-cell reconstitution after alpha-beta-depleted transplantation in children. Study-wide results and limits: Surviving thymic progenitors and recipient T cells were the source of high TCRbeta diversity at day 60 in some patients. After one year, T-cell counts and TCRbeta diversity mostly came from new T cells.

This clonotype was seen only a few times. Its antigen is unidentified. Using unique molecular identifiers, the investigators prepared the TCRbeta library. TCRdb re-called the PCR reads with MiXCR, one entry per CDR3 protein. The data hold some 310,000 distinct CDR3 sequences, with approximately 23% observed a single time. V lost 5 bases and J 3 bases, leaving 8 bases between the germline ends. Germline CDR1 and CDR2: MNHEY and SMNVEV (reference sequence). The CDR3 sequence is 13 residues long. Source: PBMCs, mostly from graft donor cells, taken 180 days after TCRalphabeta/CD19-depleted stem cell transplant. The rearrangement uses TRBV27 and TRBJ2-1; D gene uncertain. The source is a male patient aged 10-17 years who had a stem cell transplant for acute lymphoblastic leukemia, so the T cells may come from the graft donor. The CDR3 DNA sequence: TGTGCCAGCAGTCATTCGATCTACAATGAGCAGTTCTTC. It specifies CASSHSIYNEQFF.